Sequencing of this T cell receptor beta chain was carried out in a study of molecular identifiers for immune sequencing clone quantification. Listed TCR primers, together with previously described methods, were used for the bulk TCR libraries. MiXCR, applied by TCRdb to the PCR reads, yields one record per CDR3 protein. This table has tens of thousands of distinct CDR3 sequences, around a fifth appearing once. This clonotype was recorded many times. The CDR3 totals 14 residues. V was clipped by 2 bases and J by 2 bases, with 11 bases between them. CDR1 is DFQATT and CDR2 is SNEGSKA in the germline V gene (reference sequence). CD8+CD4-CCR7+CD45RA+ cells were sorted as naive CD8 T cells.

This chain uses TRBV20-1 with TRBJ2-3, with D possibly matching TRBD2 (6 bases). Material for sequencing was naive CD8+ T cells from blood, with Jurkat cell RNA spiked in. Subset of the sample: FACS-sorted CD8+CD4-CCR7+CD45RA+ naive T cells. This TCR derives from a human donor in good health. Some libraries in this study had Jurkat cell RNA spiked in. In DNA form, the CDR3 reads TGCAGTGCTAGACGGGACTCCCCCACAGATACGCAGTATTTT. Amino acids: CSARRDSPTDTQYF.